The 19 T cell receptor beta chains reported below all come from one sample, sequenced in a study of shared clonotypes between healthy human individuals (dated by TCRdb to 2019 to 2021). The library was produced with the immunoSEQ multiplex PCR assay. TCRdb limited this immuneACCESS table to in-frame rearrangements with V and J called. A share of clones is missing; checked studies link under half to unresolved V genes, and the rest is unexplained. The sample contains some 500,000 clones, around 80% of them found a single time. The top ten clonotypes cover less than 15% of the sample. The specimen sequenced was PBMCs. The receptor set was obtained from a woman between 40 and 55 years old in good health. Some clones in this sample may be carry-over from other donors' samples.

The V and J genes are TRBV12-5 and TRBJ2-7; TRBD1 or TRBD2 may be the D gene (5 bases each). Trimming cost V 5 bases and J 3 bases, with 17 bases left between them. CDR3 length: 15 amino acids. Germline V gene lookup returns CDR1 LGHNT and CDR2 FRNRAP. The CDR3 nucleotides are TGTGCTAGTGGTCCCCCCCCGGGACGGGGCTACGAGCAGTACTTC. As protein: CASGPPPGRGYEQYF.

The chain employs TRBV27 and TRBJ2-1; D is uncertain. Trimming shortened V by 3 bases and J by 2 bases, and 11 bases separated the two germline ends. Germline-derived CDR1 and CDR2 are MNHEY and SMNVEV (reference sequence). The CDR3 is 15 residues long. CDR3 residues: CASSFTGTAYNEQFF. The CDR3 nucleotides read TGTGCCAGCAGTTTCACGGGTACCGCCTACAATGAGCAGTTCTTC.

The V call is TRBV6-5, the J call TRBJ1-2; tentatively, D is TRBD1 (5 bases). This CDR3 contains 13 residues. Germline V gene data show CDR1 as MNHEY and CDR2 as SVGAGI. The V gene lost 5 bases and the J gene lost 4 bases, with 11 bases spanning the gap. The CDR3 bases are TGTGCCAGCAGTAAAGGGGACCTCTATGGCTACACCTTC. Translation: CASSKGDLYGYTF.

This chain connects TRBV6-1 to TRBJ1-2; D remains unclear. This CDR3 comprises 13 residues. With 2 bases removed from V and 5 bases from J, the gap between germline ends came to 9 bases. Germline CDR1 is MNHNS and CDR2 is SASEGT. CDR3 in DNA: TGTGCCAGCAGTGAATTGGCAGCATATGGCTACACCTTC. Its translation is CASSELAAYGYTF.

The V gene is TRBV7-9, the J gene TRBJ2-2, with 7 bases matching TRBD2. Germline assignment: CDR1 SEHNR and CDR2 FQNEAQ (reference sequence). The CDR3 has 14 amino acids. With V trimmed by 5 bases and J by 6 bases, 6 bases remained unmatched. For the CDR3, the DNA is TGTGCCAGCAGCGGCGGGAGTTTTGCCGGGGAGCTGTTTTTT. This sequence encodes CASSGGSFAGELFF.

Note on this clone: A read error is the likely source, as a far larger clone sits one nucleotide away. Other DNA sequences of this sample code for an identical CDR3. This chain joins TRBV2 and TRBJ1-4, with D possibly being TRBD1 (5 bases). V dropped 1 base and J dropped 9 bases, with 9 bases sitting between them. Germline values: CDR1 SNHLY, CDR2 FYNNEI. CDR3 length equals 13 residues. The CDR3 spells CASSEGDSQKLFF. The CDR3 coding sequence is TGTGCCAGCAGTGAAGGCGACAGTCAAAAACTGTTTTTT.

The chain couples TRBV6-5 to TRBJ2-4; TRBD1 matches at 7 bases. This CDR3 comprises 14 residues. J lost 8 bases, V lost 4 bases, and 8 bases had no gene match. Germline loops: CDR1 MNHEY, CDR2 SVGAGI. In DNA, the CDR3 is TGTGCCAGCAGTTTCGACAGGGATAGAGACATTCAGTACTTC. It codes for CASSFDRDRDIQYF.

DNA of the CDR3: TGTGCCAGCATTGGGACTAGCGGCAACAATGAGCAGTTCTTC. Its protein is CASIGTSGNNEQFF. J is TRBJ2-1 and V is TRBV6-1, with 11 bases fitting TRBD2. The CDR3 runs to 14 residues. After removal of 7 bases from V and 5 bases from J, the junction contained 4 bases not matched to a gene. CDR1 is MNHNS and CDR2 is SASEGT in the germline V gene.

The chain employs TRBV5-4 and TRBJ2-3; 11 bases are shared with TRBD2. With 1 base clipped from V and 10 bases from J, the junction kept 11 bases outside the gene matches. This CDR3 is built from 16 residues. From germline, CDR1 is SGHNT and CDR2 YYREEE (reference sequence). CDR3 sequence reads: CASSLRENSGRVAQYF. In nucleotides, the CDR3 is TGTGCCAGCAGCTTGAGGGAAAATAGCGGGAGGGTCGCGCAGTATTTT.

The sample holds a few counts of this clone. The chain carries TRBV6-1 and TRBJ1-1, with 8 bases fitting TRBD1. CDR1 and CDR2 (germline): MNHNS, SASEGT. V was pared by 4 bases and J by 2 bases, with 6 bases of the junction left unmatched. This CDR3 is 15 amino acids long. The CDR3 protein is CASSARQGINTEAFF. The CDR3 DNA sequence: TGTGCCAGCAGTGCCAGACAGGGGATAAACACTGAAGCTTTCTTT.

This clone was detected only a few times. The V and J genes are TRBV5-1 and TRBJ2-2; D perhaps matches TRBD1 (5 bases). V lost 7 bases and J lost 0, with 13 bases in between. CDR1 and CDR2 (germline): SGHRS, YFSETQ. The CDR3 runs to 15 residues. CDR3 region: CASYLDITNTGELFF. CDR3 sequence (DNA): TGCGCCAGCTACCTGGACATAACGAACACCGGGGAGCTGTTTTTT. The full variable domain, its missing parts supplied by reference TRBV5-1 and TRBJ2-2, is KAGVTQTPRYLIKTRGQQVTLSCSPISGHRSVSWYQQTPGQGLQFLFEYFSETQRNKGNFPGRFSGRQFSNSRSEMNVSTLELGDSALYLCASYLDITNTGELFFGEGSRLTVL.

This chain links TRBV6-5 with TRBJ1-1; D may be TRBD1 (5 bases). V lost 10 bases to trimming and J lost 0 bases, with 9 bases between them. The CDR3 is 12 amino acids. Germline V CDR1 and CDR2: MNHEY, SVGAGI. Here the CDR3 reads CATQELNTEAFF. CDR3 sequence (DNA): TGTGCCACACAGGAACTGAACACTGAAGCTTTCTTT.

The chain's CDR3 is CASSANPIGGYTF. The CDR3 DNA follows: TGTGCCAGCAGCGCGAACCCGATAGGCGGCTACACCTTC. The chain carries TRBV9 and TRBJ1-2, with D uncertain. CDR1 SGDLS and CDR2 YYNGEE come from the germline V gene. Trimming stripped 3 bases from V and 8 bases from J, with 14 bases between. The CDR3 loop spans 13 amino acids.

The chain carries TRBV11-2 and TRBJ2-1; 8 bases align to TRBD2. The CDR3 totals 18 residues. After removal of 1 base from V and 1 base from J, the junction contained 9 bases not matched to a gene. Germline loops: CDR1 SGHAT, CDR2 FQNNGV. CDR3 sequence reads: CASSLVSGRFRSYNEQFF. The CDR3 coding sequence is TGTGCCAGCAGCTTAGTAAGCGGGAGATTTAGATCCTACAATGAGCAGTTCTTC.

The V gene is TRBV19, the J gene TRBJ2-1, with 8 bases aligning to TRBD2. This CDR3 is built from 16 residues. J was trimmed by 5 bases and V by 3 bases; bases with no gene match: 9. Per germline, CDR1 LNHDA and CDR2 SQIVND (reference sequence). Written as DNA, the CDR3 is TGTGCCAGTAGTATCCGAGCGGGAGTAGATAACAATGAGCAGTTCTTC. Encoded protein: CASSIRAGVDNNEQFF.

In regard to this clone: A far bigger clonotype differs at one base, so this is likely a read error. The rearrangement uses TRBV14 and TRBJ1-3; D uncertain. Germline loops: CDR1 SGHDN, CDR2 FVKESK. CDR3 length: 16 amino acids. The CDR3 region is CASSQELQSSENTIYF. The DNA of the CDR3 is TGTGCCAGCAGCCAAGAATTGCAGAGCTCTGAAAACACCATATATTTT.

This clone was seen more than once but under ten times. V gene TRBV28 combines with J gene TRBJ1-4; no clear D gene. V dropped 4 bases and J dropped 10 bases, with 7 bases sitting between them. CDR1 is MDHEN and CDR2 is SYDVKM in the germline V gene. The CDR3 spans 11 residues. CDR3 sequence: CASSSLGKLFF. CDR3 in DNA: TGTGCCAGCAGTTCCCTGGGAAAACTGTTTTTT. The full variable domain, in which reference TRBV28 and TRBJ1-4 provide the parts outside the CDR3, is DVKVTQSSRYLVKRTGEKVFLECVQDMDHENMFWYRQDPGLGLRLIYFSYDVKMKEKGDIPEGYSVSREKKERFSLILESASTNQTSMYLCASSSLGKLFFGSGTQLSVL.

This CDR3 reads CSVLGGGQLSTDTQYF. The DNA for the CDR3 is TGCAGCGTTTTGGGAGGGGGCCAGCTTAGCACAGATACGCAGTATTTT. The rearrangement uses TRBV29-1 and TRBJ2-3, with D perhaps given as TRBD1 or TRBD2 (7 bases each). The CDR3 runs to 16 residues. Germline CDR1 reads SQVTM; CDR2 reads ANQGSEA. The ends were cut back, 5 bases at V and 0 bases at J, with 18 bases in the middle.

This clone was detected only once. This chain joins TRBV18 and TRBJ2-7; 7 bases map to TRBD1. The trim removed 1 base at V and 5 bases at J, leaving 8 bases unmatched. This CDR3 comprises 15 residues. Germline lookup yields CDR1 KGHSH and CDR2 LQKENI. The DNA for the CDR3 is TGTGCCAGCTCACCACTGACAGGGAGCATCAACGAGCAGTACTTC. It specifies CASSPLTGSINEQYF.